This entry lists 8 T cell receptor beta chains sequenced from one sample in a study of CD8 T cells in Susac syndrome. RNA amounts of about 0.5 to 1 ug underwent reverse transcription with random hexamers. TCRdb re-called the immunoSEQ multiplex PCR reads with MiXCR, one entry per CDR3 protein. The sample records 65,000 to 80,000 distinct CDR3 sequences, about 91% being singletons. The sequencing input was CD8+ T cells from PBMCs. These receptors were obtained from a human donor with multiple sclerosis.

The CDR3 region has the DNA TGTGCCATCAGTGGTCCCTCGACAGGGAATCCCTACGAGCAGTACTTC. This codes for CAISGPSTGNPYEQYF. The chain links TRBV10-3 to TRBJ2-7; the match to TRBD1 covers 7 bases. V dropped 4 bases and J dropped 2; count of bases not matched to a gene: 11. The CDR3 covers 16 residues. The germline V gene encodes CDR1 ENHRY and CDR2 SYGVKD.

The chain links TRBV19 to TRBJ2-1; D gene unclear. V was pared by 6 bases and J by 0 bases, with 6 bases between. The V gene's germline CDR1 is LNHDA and CDR2 SQIVND (reference sequence). The CDR3 runs 13 residues. The CDR3 DNA reads TGTGCCAGTAGCGGTTTCTCCTACAATGAGCAGTTCTTC. This translates into CASSGFSYNEQFF.

The gene calls are TRBV7-8 and TRBJ2-5, with D hard to call. Germline lookup yields CDR1 SGHVS and CDR2 FQNEAQ. The CDR3 spans 12 residues. With 5 bases removed from V and 3 bases from J, the gap between germline ends came to 7 bases. The DNA of the CDR3 is TGTGCCAGCAGCCGCGAGGAAGAGACCCAGTACTTC. It codes for CASSREEETQYF.

The chain employs TRBV27 and TRBJ1-1, with a possible D match to TRBD1 (5 bases). There are 13 residues in the CDR3. Germline-derived CDR1 and CDR2 are MNHEY and SMNVEV (reference sequence). V shed 5 bases and J shed 4 bases, with 11 bases lying between them. CDR3: CASSPRGATEAFF. In DNA, the CDR3 is TGTGCCAGCAGTCCCCGTGGGGCCACTGAAGCTTTCTTT.

The V call is TRBV30, the J call TRBJ2-7; D tentatively fits TRBD1 or TRBD2 (7 bases each). V was trimmed by 2 bases and J by 2 bases, leaving 19 bases between them. The germline V gene encodes CDR1 GTSNPN and CDR2 SVGIG (reference sequence). This CDR3 comprises 16 residues. The CDR3 DNA sequence: TGTGCCTGGAGTCCCCCAGGGGGGGGGTACGCCTACGAGCAGTACTTC. Its protein is CAWSPPGGGYAYEQYF.

The rearrangement uses TRBV20-1 and TRBJ2-7, with D tentatively TRBD2 (5 bases). Germline assignment: CDR1 DFQATT and CDR2 SNEGSKA (reference sequence). The ends were cut back, 4 bases at V and 0 bases at J, with 10 bases in the middle. The CDR3 has 13 residues. The CDR3 reads CSAITSGSYEQYF. The CDR3 coding sequence is TGCAGTGCTATTACAAGCGGCTCCTACGAGCAGTACTTC.

The J gene is TRBJ1-1, the V gene TRBV12-3 or TRBV12-4; D is ambiguous. The CDR3 runs to 14 residues. Trimming took off 3 bases at V and 2 bases at J, with 10 bases between the two ends. CDR3 loop: CASSFGLINTEAFF. CDR3 DNA sequence: TGTGCCAGCAGTTTCGGGCTCATAAACACTGAAGCTTTCTTT.

The chain uses TRBV5-1 and TRBJ2-1, with D perhaps TRBD1 or TRBD2 (6 bases each). This CDR3 contains 17 residues. Trimming pared 4 bases from V and 3 bases from J, leaving 20 bases between. Germline loops: CDR1 SGHRS, CDR2 YFSETQ. The CDR3 region has the DNA TGCGCCAGCAGCCAGGGGACTCCCCTCCCGAACTACAATGAGCAGTTCTTC. As protein: CASSQGTPLPNYNEQFF.